The source of this T cell receptor (beta chain) is a study of post-analysis software for immune sequencing data. Findings of the study overall: Compared with controls, patients had more of about five TRBV segments, including TRBV5-6, TRBV5-1 and TRBV20-1.

The library was made from cDNA and included unique molecular identifiers. TCRdb redid the calling of the PCR reads with MiXCR, one entry per CDR3 protein. The sample lists about 810,000 distinct CDR3 sequences; approximately 53% were seen once. As regards this clonotype: Its antigen is undetermined.

Trimming took 4 bases from V and 0 from J; bases not matched to a gene: 9. Germline V gene data show CDR1 as SGHDN and CDR2 as FVKESK. The CDR3 loop spans 17 amino acids. The V gene is TRBV14, the J gene TRBJ2-1; 7 positions match TRBD2. The sample taken for sequencing was blood. The sequence was obtained from a girl under 18 with multiple sclerosis. CDR3 bases: TGTGCCAGCAGCCGTTGGGGGGGACCCTCCTCCTACAATGAGCAGTTCTTC. Encoded protein: CASSRWGGPSSYNEQFF.